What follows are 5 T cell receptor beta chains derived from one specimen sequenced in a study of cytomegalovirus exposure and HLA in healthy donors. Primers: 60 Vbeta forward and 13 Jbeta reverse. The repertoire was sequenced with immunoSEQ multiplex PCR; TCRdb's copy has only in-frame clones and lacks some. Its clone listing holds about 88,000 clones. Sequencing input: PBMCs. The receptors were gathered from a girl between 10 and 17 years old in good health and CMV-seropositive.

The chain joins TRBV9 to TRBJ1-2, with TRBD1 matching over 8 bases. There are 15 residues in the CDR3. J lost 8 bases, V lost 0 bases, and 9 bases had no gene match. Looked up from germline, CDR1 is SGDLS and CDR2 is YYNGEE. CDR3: CASSVDGQGSWGYTF. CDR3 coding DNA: TGTGCCAGCAGCGTAGACGGACAGGGCTCGTGGGGCTACACCTTC.

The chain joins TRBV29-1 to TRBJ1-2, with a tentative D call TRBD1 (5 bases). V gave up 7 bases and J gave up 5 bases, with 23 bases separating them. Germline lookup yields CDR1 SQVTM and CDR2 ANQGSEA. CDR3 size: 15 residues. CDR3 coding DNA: TGCAGCGGCTCGGAGGGGTTCCGCTCCTTGTATGGCTACACCTTC. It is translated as CSGSEGFRSLYGYTF.

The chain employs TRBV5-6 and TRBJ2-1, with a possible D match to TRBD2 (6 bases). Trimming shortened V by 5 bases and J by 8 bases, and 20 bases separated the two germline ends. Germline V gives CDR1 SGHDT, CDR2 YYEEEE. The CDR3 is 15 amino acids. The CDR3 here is CASSSNWGEKDEQFF. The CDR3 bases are TGTGCCAGCAGTTCGAATTGGGGGGAGAAGGATGAGCAGTTCTTC. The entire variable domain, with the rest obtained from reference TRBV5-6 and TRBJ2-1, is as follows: DAGVTQSPTHLIKTRGQQVTLRCSPKSGHDTVSWYQQALGQGPQFIFQYYEEEERQRGNFPDRFSGHQFPNYSSELNVNALLLGDSALYLCASSSNWGEKDEQFFGPGTRLTVL.

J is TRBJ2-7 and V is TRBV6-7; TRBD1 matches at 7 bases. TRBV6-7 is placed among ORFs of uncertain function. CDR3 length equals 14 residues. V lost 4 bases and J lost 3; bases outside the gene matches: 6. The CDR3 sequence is CASSSGQRIYEQYV. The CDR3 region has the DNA TGTGCCAGCAGTTCGGGACAGCGGATCTACGAGCAGTACGTC.

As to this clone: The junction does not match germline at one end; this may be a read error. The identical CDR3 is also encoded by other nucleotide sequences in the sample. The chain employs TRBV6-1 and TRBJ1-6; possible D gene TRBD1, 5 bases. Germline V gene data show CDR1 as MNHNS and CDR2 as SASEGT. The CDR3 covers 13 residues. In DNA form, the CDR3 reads TGTGCCAGCAGGGGCAGGGAGGGTTCACCCCTACACTTT. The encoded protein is CASRGREGSPLHF.